A selection of T cell receptor beta chains follows, all from one sample in a study of blood T cell repertoires in COVID-19. Sequencing was performed with immunoSEQ multiplex PCR; in TCRdb, only in-frame clones are kept and a portion is missing. The sample records nearly 200,000 clones, about 80% being singletons. Sequencing was performed on PBMCs or T cells enriched from blood (not recorded which). The receptors derive from a man in his forties who had recovered from COVID-19. The CDR3 runs from the conserved cysteine through the conserved F or W. A D gene is named only where the DNA matches it firmly. A row's size may be missing; if present it is once, few, many or a size class.

19	TRBJ2-1	TRBV3-1/TRBV3-2	TRBD2	once	CASSLTHTYSGGPVYEQFF	TGTGCCAGCAGCCTAACACACACTTACTCGGGGGGGCCTGTTTATGAGCAGTTCTTC
14	TRBJ1-1	TRBV9	TRBD1	NA	CASSVEAGQGASFF	TGTGCCAGCAGCGTAGAGGCGGGACAGGGGGCATCTTTCTTT
15	TRBJ1-2	TRBV7-8	NA	NA	CASSISGQSNYGYTF	TGTGCCAGCAGCATATCAGGACAGTCTAACTATGGCTACACCTTC
13	TRBJ1-2	TRBV2	NA	NA	CASELAGWYGYTF	TGTGCTTCTGAACTGGCAGGGTGGTATGGCTACACCTTC
11	TRBJ1-2	TRBV6-5	NA	NA	CASSYPGGYTF	TGTGCCAGCAGTTACCCCGGTGGCTACACCTTC
17	TRBJ2-1	TRBV7-6	TRBD2	once	CASSPGLAGGLGNEQFF	TGTGCCAGCAGCCCGGGACTAGCGGGGGGGCTGGGAAATGAGCAGTTCTTC
14	TRBJ2-1	TRBV6-5	TRBD1	NA	CASSPQGAENEQFF	TGTGCCAGCAGCCCACAGGGGGCGGAGAATGAGCAGTTCTTC
17	TRBJ1-3	TRBV5-6	NA	NA	CASSLAGQTYSGNTIYF	TGTGCCAGCAGCTTGGCCGGACAGACGTACTCTGGAAACACCATATATTTT
15	TRBJ2-5	TRBV11-3	NA	NA	CASSLSRTNQETQYF	TGTGCCAGCAGCTTGTCTCGCACAAACCAAGAGACCCAGTACTTC
14	TRBJ1-3	TRBV11-3	TRBD1	NA	CASSPDRAGNTIYF	TGTGCCAGCAGCCCCGACAGGGCTGGAAACACCATATATTTT
15	TRBJ2-7	TRBV6-4	TRBD2	NA	CASSPSGGESYEQYF	TGTGCCAGCAGTCCTAGCGGGGGGGAGTCCTACGAGCAGTACTTC
12	TRBJ2-3	TRBV12-3/TRBV12-4	NA	NA	CASSRGENTQYF	TGTGCCAGCAGTAGAGGAGAAAATACGCAGTATTTT
13	TRBJ1-1	TRBV10-3	NA	NA	CAISRQVNTEAFF	TGTGCCATCAGTAGACAGGTCAACACTGAAGCTTTCTTT
12	TRBJ1-2	TRBV5-4	NA	few	CASSFGDYGYTF	TGTGCCAGCAGCTTCGGGGACTATGGCTACACCTTC
14	TRBJ1-2	TRBV6-5	TRBD1	NA	CASRRTGETYGYTF	TGTGCCAGCAGGAGGACAGGGGAGACCTATGGCTACACCTTC
15	TRBJ1-2	TRBV9	NA	NA	CASSVQGTGLATYTF	TGTGCCAGCAGCGTACAGGGCACTGGCTTGGCCACATACACCTTC
14	TRBJ2-7	TRBV5-5	NA	NA	CASSLPGYSYEQYF	TGTGCCAGCAGCTTGCCAGGCTACTCCTACGAGCAGTACTTC
13	TRBJ1-2	TRBV30	NA	NA	CAWSVSGAYGYTF	TGTGCCTGGAGTGTATCAGGGGCTTATGGCTACACCTTC
12	TRBJ1-2	TRBV7-5	NA	NA	CARSLGQGGYTF	TGTGCCAGAAGCCTAGGACAGGGGGGCTACACCTTC
14	TRBJ2-7	TRBV5-1	TRBD1	NA	CASSSRQGSYEQYF	TGCGCCAGCAGCTCAAGACAGGGCTCCTACGAGCAGTACTTC
14	TRBJ2-5	TRBV7-8	NA	once	CASSLAGGPETQYF	TGTGCCAGCAGCTTAGCGGGGGGGCCGGAGACCCAGTACTTC
15	TRBJ1-2	TRBV7-2	NA	NA	CASSPSRLGAYGYTF	TGTGCCAGCAGCCCGTCTCGGCTGGGGGCCTATGGCTACACCTTC
15	TRBJ2-3	TRBV24-1	NA	NA	CATSDPMTVTDTQYF	TGTGCCACCAGTGACCCCATGACTGTCACAGATACGCAGTATTTT
13	TRBJ1-2	TRBV27	TRBD1	NA	CASNRQGNYGYTF	TGTGCCAGCAACCGACAGGGGAACTATGGCTACACCTTC
19	TRBJ1-3	TRBV5-4	TRBD1	NA	CASSVGPGQGFSTGNTIYF	TGTGCCAGCAGCGTGGGGCCGGGACAGGGCTTCTCTACCGGAAACACCATATATTTT
14	TRBJ2-5	TRBV6-5	NA	NA	CASSSGHRIETQYF	TGTGCCAGCAGTTCGGGACACCGAATAGAGACCCAGTACTTC
15	TRBJ1-2	TRBV2	TRBD1	NA	CASTRVQGADYGYTF	TGTGCCAGCACCCGGGTCCAGGGGGCAGACTATGGCTACACCTTC